One and the same sample provided the 30 T cell receptor beta chains below, sequenced in a study of shared clonotypes between healthy human individuals (dated by TCRdb to about 2020). CD8 naive samples were CD45RO-negative cells positively selected for CCR7, giving a CD45RA+CCR7+ population that excluded TemRA cells. Library preparation used the immunoSEQ multiplex PCR assay. TCRdb carries this immuneACCESS record with in-frame sequences only. Its versions omit some clonotypes, under half of them owing to an unresolved V gene in the studies checked, with the rest unexplained. In this sample the table shows 760,000 or so clones, about 96% of which occur a single time. Of the sample, approximately 0.2% is held by the ten largest clones. Sequenced material: naive CD8+ T cells sorted from blood. According to the study, the label for this sample's cell subset or site signals: CD45RA+CCR7+. Receptors originate from a man aged 25 to 40 in good health.

The table lists this clone with a count of one. The rearrangement joins TRBV27 to TRBJ1-4; D perhaps matches TRBD1 (6 bases). CDR1 MNHEY and CDR2 SMNVEV come from the germline V gene (reference sequence). This CDR3 spans 14 amino acids. V lost 6 bases to trimming and J lost 10 bases, with 18 bases between them. As DNA, the CDR3 is TGTGCCAGCAGCTCACCCACTTTCAGGGGAAAACTGTTTTTT. Residues: CASSSPTFRGKLFF.

The J gene is TRBJ2-1, the V gene TRBV27; 8 positions match TRBD2. The CDR3 is 13 amino acids. In germline, CDR1 is MNHEY, CDR2 SMNVEV (reference sequence). J was trimmed by 9 bases and V by 6 bases; bases with no gene match: 7. The CDR3 spells CASRTGTRTEQFF. DNA for the CDR3: TGTGCCAGCAGAACCGGGACTAGAACTGAGCAGTTCTTC.

The chain is built from TRBV11-2 and TRBJ2-2; D call uncertain. This CDR3 is 13 amino acids long. V shed 2 bases and J shed 4 bases, with 5 bases lying between them. Germline V lookup: CDR1 SGHAT, CDR2 FQNNGV. The CDR3 loop reads CASSLMSTGELFF. The CDR3 coding sequence is TGTGCCAGCAGCTTAATGAGCACCGGGGAGCTGTTTTTT.

The chain couples TRBV19 to TRBJ2-7, with a tentative D call TRBD2 (6 bases). The CDR3 sequence is 13 residues long. With 6 bases removed from V and 7 bases from J, the gap between germline ends came to 16 bases. The germline V gene has CDR1 LNHDA and CDR2 SQIVND (reference sequence). The CDR3 loop reads CASSSVSRGEQYF. CDR3 sequence (DNA): TGTGCCAGTAGCAGTGTAAGCCGGGGGGAGCAGTACTTC. The full variable domain, rest sourced from reference TRBV19 and TRBJ2-7, is DGGITQSPKYLFRKEGQNVTLSCEQNLNHDAMYWYRQDPGQGLRLIYYSQIVNDFQKGDIAEGYSVSREKKESFPLTVTSAQKNPTAFYLCASSSVSRGEQYFGPGTRLTVT.

The V and J genes are TRBV25-1 and TRBJ2-2; D is uncertain. Trimming removed 7 bases at V and 6 bases at J, with 9 bases between. The germline CDR1 and CDR2 sequences are MGHDK and SYGVNS. The CDR3 consists of 12 residues. The CDR3 protein is CASTPGSGELFF. CDR3 nucleotide sequence: TGTGCCAGCACCCCTGGGTCCGGGGAGCTGTTTTTT. The entire variable domain, with the rest obtained from reference TRBV25-1 and TRBJ2-2, is as follows: EADIYQTPRYLVIGTGKKITLECSQTMGHDKMYWYQQDPGMELHLIHYSYGVNSTEKGDLSSESTVSRIRTEHFPLTLESARPSHTSQYLCASTPGSGELFFGEGSRLTVL.

In nucleotides, the CDR3 is TGTGCCAGCAGAGGACCCGACGGTGACGAGCAGTACTTC. The encoded protein is CASRGPDGDEQYF. The rearrangement links TRBV7-9 to TRBJ2-7; D is uncertain. Trimming took off 6 bases at V and 5 bases at J, with 14 bases between the two ends. Germline-derived CDR1 and CDR2 are SEHNR and FQNEAQ (reference sequence). There are 13 residues in the CDR3.

The J gene is TRBJ1-3, the V gene TRBV7-9; TRBD1 is a possible D gene (6 bases). CDR3 length equals 15 residues. Germline CDR1 and CDR2: SEHNR and FQNEAQ (reference sequence). Trimming took 5 bases from V and 2 from J, leaving 13 bases between them. The CDR3 loop is CASSGRTAPGNTIYF. CDR3 coding DNA: TGTGCCAGCAGCGGCCGGACAGCTCCTGGAAACACCATATATTTT.

This clone was seen once. The chain carries TRBV9 and TRBJ2-1; 11 bases are shared with TRBD2. The germline gives CDR1 SGDLS, CDR2 YYNGEE. This CDR3 contains 15 residues. J lost 6 bases, V lost 3 bases, and 5 bases had no gene match. In DNA, the CDR3 is TGTGCCAGCAGCGGAACTAGCGGGAGCCGCAATGAGCAGTTCTTC. Amino acids: CASSGTSGSRNEQFF. The full variable domain, with the rest looked up from reference TRBV9 and TRBJ2-1, is DSGVTQTPKHLITATGQRVTLRCSPRSGDLSVYWYQQSLDQGLQFLIQYYNGEERAKGNILERFSAQQFPDLHSELNLSSLELGDSALYFCASSGTSGSRNEQFFGPGTRLTVL.

J is TRBJ2-7 and V is TRBV4-1; TRBD2 might be the D (6 bases). CDR1 and CDR2 (germline): MGHRA, YSYEKL. The CDR3 extends over 14 amino acids. The germline V and J ends were trimmed by 2 bases and 2 bases, with 10 bases remaining between them. The CDR3, as DNA: TGCGCCAGCAGCCAAAGGGACTTACCCTACGAGCAGTACTTC. It codes for CASSQRDLPYEQYF.

The chain has TRBV7-9 and TRBJ1-2, with D unclear. CDR1 and CDR2 from the germline V gene are SEHNR and FQNEAQ (reference sequence). This CDR3 contains 15 residues. Trimming took 1 base from V and 3 from J, leaving 12 bases between them. This CDR3 is CASSLDAGEDYGYTF. DNA of the CDR3: TGTGCCAGCAGCTTAGATGCGGGAGAGGACTATGGCTACACCTTC.

The V call is TRBV29-1, the J call TRBJ1-1; D is possibly TRBD1 (5 bases). V was cut by 1 base and J by 2 bases, with 8 bases left in between. The CDR3 totals 13 residues. Germline CDR1 and CDR2: SQVTM and ANQGSEA. The CDR3 DNA reads as TGCAGCGTTGAAGCCGGGGGTAACACTGAAGCTTTCTTT. It is translated as CSVEAGGNTEAFF.

This CDR3 is CASSPTAGTANTGELFF. In nucleotides, the CDR3 is TGTGCCAGCAGCCCCACTGCCGGGACAGCAAACACCGGGGAGCTGTTTTTT. The chain uses TRBV7-3 and TRBJ2-2; 7 bases map to TRBD1. The junction had 11 bases not matched to a gene; V was cut back by 5 bases and J by 2 bases. CDR1 SGHTA and CDR2 FQGTGA come from the germline V gene. There are 17 residues in the CDR3.

V is TRBV16 and J is TRBJ2-3, with D uncertain. This CDR3 is 14 amino acids long. Germline V CDR1 and CDR2: KGHSY, FQNENV. The ends were cut back, 2 bases at V and 7 bases at J, with 13 bases in the middle. CDR3 sequence (DNA): TGTGCCAGCAGCCAAGTGCAAAAGGACCATACGCAGTATTTT. Its translation is CASSQVQKDHTQYF.

This chain uses TRBV9 with TRBJ2-7; 9 nucleotides match TRBD2. This CDR3 spans 16 amino acids. J gave up 3 bases and V 0 bases, and 7 bases lay outside the gene matches. Germline lookup yields CDR1 SGDLS and CDR2 YYNGEE. This CDR3 is CASSVGERTSVYEQYF. The CDR3 DNA is TGTGCCAGCAGCGTAGGTGAGAGGACTAGCGTCTACGAGCAGTACTTC.

The chain joins TRBV7-9 to TRBJ2-5; D gene ambiguous. CDR1 is SEHNR and CDR2 is FQNEAQ in the germline V gene (reference sequence). This CDR3 comprises 16 residues. With 5 bases removed from V and 2 bases from J, the gap between germline ends came to 18 bases. The CDR3 coding sequence is TGTGCCAGCAGCCCCGAGAATCCATCGTCACAAGAGACCCAGTACTTC. It is translated as CASSPENPSSQETQYF. The variable domain in full, with the rest retrieved from reference TRBV7-9 and TRBJ2-5, is DTGVSQNPRHKITKRGQNVTFRCDPISEHNRLYWYRQTLGQGPEFLTYFQNEAQLEKSRLLSDRFSAERPKGSFSTLEIQRTEQGDSAMYLCASSPENPSSQETQYFGPGTRLLVL.

The sample holds one count of this clone. The V and J genes are TRBV19 and TRBJ2-1; no clear D. Germline CDR1 reads LNHDA; CDR2 reads SQIVND (reference sequence). Between the trimmed V and J ends, which lost 8 bases and 3 bases, there was a span of 26 bases. CDR3 length: 18 residues. The CDR3 spells CASEPGSIDSPHYNEQFF. The CDR3 bases are TGTGCCAGTGAGCCCGGTTCAATCGATAGTCCCCACTACAATGAGCAGTTCTTC.

The chain employs TRBV13 and TRBJ2-2, with 7 positions matching TRBD1. The CDR3 covers 14 residues. Trimming removed 9 bases from V and 6 bases from J; junction bases left unmatched: 10. Germline V CDR1 and CDR2: PRHDT, FYEKMQ (reference sequence). The chain's CDR3 is CASSGTEAAGELFF. For the CDR3, the DNA is TGTGCCAGTTCCGGGACAGAGGCCGCCGGGGAGCTGTTTTTT.

The chain couples TRBV25-1 to TRBJ2-7; D is uncertain. Trimming stripped 4 bases from V and 0 bases from J, with 16 bases between. This CDR3 is 16 amino acids long. Germline lookup yields CDR1 MGHDK and CDR2 SYGVNS. CDR3 region: CASSVVRSDSSYEQYF. CDR3 bases: TGTGCCAGCAGTGTGGTTCGGTCTGATTCCTCCTACGAGCAGTACTTC.

The genes are TRBV7-9 and TRBJ2-7; perhaps TRBD2 as D (6 bases). The CDR3 is 15 residues long. V lost 2 bases to trimming and J lost 0 bases, with 11 bases between them. Germline V gives CDR1 SEHNR, CDR2 FQNEAQ (reference sequence). The CDR3 DNA reads TGTGCCAGCAGCTTAACACGGGGGAACTCCTACGAGCAGTACTTC. It specifies CASSLTRGNSYEQYF.

The V gene is TRBV4-2, the J gene TRBJ2-4, with TRBD2 matching over 9 bases. The CDR3 is 22 residues long. The J segment lost 8 bases and the V segment lost 0 bases, leaving 26 bases of the junction unmatched. The germline CDR1 and CDR2 sequences are LGHNA and YNFKEQ. CDR3 DNA sequence: TGTGCCAGCAGCCAAGAAGGGTGGCGGGAATCGCCTAGCGGGGACCAGAGGGACATTCAGTACTTC. This codes for CASSQEGWRESPSGDQRDIQYF.

V gene TRBV4-1 combines with J gene TRBJ1-1, with D possibly TRBD1 on 6 matching bases. The germline gives CDR1 MGHRA, CDR2 YSYEKL. Trimming took 4 bases from V and 3 from J, leaving 15 bases between them. CDR3 size: 15 residues. This chain's CDR3 is CASSRFLWGHTEAFF. Here the CDR3 DNA reads TGCGCCAGCAGCCGCTTTTTATGGGGGCACACTGAAGCTTTCTTT.

J is TRBJ2-7 and V is TRBV7-8; 11 nucleotides match TRBD2. V lost 6 bases, J lost 3 bases, and 4 bases stayed unmatched. Germline V gene sequence: CDR1 SGHVS, CDR2 FQNEAQ. The CDR3 covers 14 residues. The CDR3 region is CASRLAGEVYEQYF. The CDR3 bases are TGTGCCAGCAGACTAGCGGGAGAGGTCTACGAGCAGTACTTC.

This chain uses TRBV6-1 with TRBJ2-1, with TRBD2 as a possible D gene (6 bases). Per the germline V gene, CDR1 is MNHNS and CDR2 is SASEGT. The CDR3 extends over 15 amino acids. The germline V and J ends were trimmed by 1 base and 6 bases, with 13 bases remaining between them. This chain's CDR3 is CASSEDAWGVNEQFF. The CDR3, as DNA: TGTGCCAGCAGTGAAGATGCGTGGGGGGTCAATGAGCAGTTCTTC.

V usage is TRBV7-6 and J usage is TRBJ2-2; D call uncertain. Trimming pared 3 bases from V and 6 bases from J, leaving 14 bases between. The CDR3 sequence is 15 residues long. Germline-derived CDR1 and CDR2 are SGHVS and FNYEAQ. CDR3 nucleotide sequence: TGTGCCAGCAGCTTGAGTTGGACCCCGTCCGGGGAGCTGTTTTTT. It specifies CASSLSWTPSGELFF.

The chain combines TRBV4-3 with TRBJ2-7, with D possibly TRBD1 on 5 matching bases. Germline CDR1 reads LGHNA; CDR2 reads YSLEER. This CDR3 comprises 18 residues. The V end lost 0 bases, the J end lost 5 bases, and 23 bases lay between the germline ends. The CDR3 coding sequence is TGCGCCAGCAGCCAAGATACGCCCTCCAGGACAACTCAACACGAGCAGTACTTC. Its protein product is CASSQDTPSRTTQHEQYF.

V is TRBV5-1 and J is TRBJ2-5, with 7 bases identical to TRBD2. The junction had 5 bases not matched to a gene; V was cut back by 0 bases and J by 0 bases. The CDR3 extends over 16 amino acids. Germline CDR1 SGHRS, CDR2 YFSETQ. CDR3 loop: CASSLEASGYQETQYF. For the CDR3, the DNA is TGCGCCAGCAGCTTGGAGGCTAGCGGTTACCAAGAGACCCAGTACTTC.

This chain uses TRBV27 with TRBJ2-1, with 12 bases fitting TRBD2. Per germline, CDR1 MNHEY and CDR2 SMNVEV (reference sequence). V shed 5 bases and J 4 bases; nucleotides not matched to a gene: 12. There are 18 residues in the CDR3. The CDR3 DNA follows: TGTGCCAGCAGTCCCGCGACTAGCGGGAGTTATCTTTACAATGAGCAGTTCTTC. Residues: CASSPATSGSYLYNEQFF.

V and J are TRBV19 and TRBJ2-3; 9 bases match TRBD2. CDR1 and CDR2 from the germline V gene are LNHDA and SQIVND (reference sequence). The length of the CDR3 is 16 residues. The trim removed 6 bases at V and 0 bases at J, leaving 7 bases unmatched. The CDR3 region has the DNA TGTGCCAGTAGCTTCGGCGGGGGGGCCAGCACAGATACGCAGTATTTT. It translates to CASSFGGGASTDTQYF.

J is TRBJ2-7 and V is TRBV4-3; 8 nucleotides line up with TRBD2. The CDR3 totals 17 residues. Germline V gene lookup returns CDR1 LGHNA and CDR2 YSLEER. V shed 5 bases and J 5 bases; nucleotides not matched to a gene: 17. For the CDR3, the DNA is TGCGCCAGCAGCAGCACCGCCGCCCGGGGGGGTTTCCACGAGCAGTACTTC. It is translated as CASSSTAARGGFHEQYF.

This chain uses TRBV4-1 with TRBJ2-1, with a tentative D call TRBD2 (6 bases). The CDR3 is made up of 19 amino acids. In germline, CDR1 is MGHRA, CDR2 YSYEKL. V was trimmed by 4 bases and J by 0 bases, leaving 22 bases between them. CDR3 region: CASSPPPGDLASSYNEQFF. CDR3 in DNA: TGCGCCAGCAGCCCTCCACCGGGGGATCTTGCGAGCTCCTACAATGAGCAGTTCTTC.